These T cell receptor beta chains were read from a single sample in a study of regulatory T cells in long-lasting Graves disease. Each CDR3 protein gets one entry after TCRdb re-called the multiplex PCR reads with MiXCR. The sample comprises about 400,000 distinct CDR3 sequences, about a sixth of which are singletons, and 20% to 25% rests with the top ten. This specimen was peripheral blood mononuclear cells (PBMCs), taken at new diagnosis, from a patient treated with antithyroid drugs. The receptors were sampled from a female donor with Graves disease. Each CDR3 is given with its conserved first and last residue. D genes are given only for firm matches. Expanded clones get a size class; other rows say once, few or many, or leave the size out.

v_call: TRBV6-1
d_call: TRBD1
j_call: TRBJ1-5
clone_size: many
cdr3_aa: CASRTDRGVRQPQHF
cdr3_nt: TGTGCCAGCAGAACGGACAGGGGAGTACGACAGCCCCAGCATTTT

v_call: TRBV7-9
d_call: NA
j_call: TRBJ2-5
clone_size: many
cdr3_aa: CASSPVRQKKQETQYF
cdr3_nt: TGTGCCAGCAGCCCCGTCCGACAGAAGAAACAAGAGACCCAGTACTTC

v_call: TRBV6-1
d_call: NA
j_call: TRBJ2-2
clone_size: many
cdr3_aa: CASRSLDRNTGELFF
cdr3_nt: TGTGCCAGCAGATCTCTTGACAGGAACACCGGGGAGCTGTTTTTT

v_call: TRBV12-3/TRBV12-4
d_call: NA
j_call: TRBJ1-2
clone_size: many
cdr3_aa: CASSQGELGGGYTF
cdr3_nt: TGTGCCAGCAGCCAAGGGGAGCTCGGAGGTGGCTACACCTTC

v_call: TRBV3-1
d_call: TRBD2
j_call: TRBJ2-5
clone_size: NA
cdr3_aa: CASSPQLAVQETQYF
cdr3_nt: TGTGCCAGCAGCCCTCAACTAGCGGTCCAAGAGACCCAGTACTTC

v_call: TRBV7-9
d_call: NA
j_call: TRBJ2-7
clone_size: NA
cdr3_aa: CASSGGPGSSSYEQYF
cdr3_nt: TGTGCCAGCAGCGGCGGACCAGGATCCAGCTCCTACGAGCAGTACTTC

v_call: TRBV2
d_call: TRBD1
j_call: TRBJ2-2
clone_size: many
cdr3_aa: CASEGTDRESGELFF
cdr3_nt: TGTGCCAGCGAGGGGACAGACAGGGAAAGCGGGGAGCTGTTTTTT

v_call: TRBV30
d_call: TRBD2
j_call: TRBJ2-7
clone_size: many
cdr3_aa: CAWSVTGGSGDEQYF
cdr3_nt: TGTGCCTGGAGTGTAACTGGCGGGAGCGGCGACGAGCAGTACTTC

v_call: TRBV7-9
d_call: TRBD1
j_call: TRBJ1-6
clone_size: many
cdr3_aa: CASSLGGGRTESPLHF
cdr3_nt: TGTGCCAGCAGCTTAGGAGGGGGCAGGACTGAGTCACCCCTCCACTTT

v_call: TRBV4-3
d_call: NA
j_call: TRBJ2-6
clone_size: NA
cdr3_aa: CASSQGPLSSGANVLTF
cdr3_nt: TGCGCCAGCAGCCAGGGCCCCCTGAGCTCTGGGGCCAACGTCCTGACTTTC

v_call: TRBV13
d_call: NA
j_call: TRBJ2-3
clone_size: NA
cdr3_aa: CASVEGSDTQYF
cdr3_nt: TGTGCCAGCGTGGAGGGGTCAGATACGCAGTATTTT

v_call: TRBV19
d_call: NA
j_call: TRBJ2-2
clone_size: NA
cdr3_aa: CASRRTNTGELFF
cdr3_nt: TGTGCCAGTAGGAGGACTAACACCGGGGAGCTGTTTTTT

v_call: TRBV9
d_call: NA
j_call: TRBJ1-4
clone_size: few
cdr3_aa: CASSVEVGGGEKLFF
cdr3_nt: TGTGCCAGCAGCGTCGAGGTGGGAGGAGGAGAAAAACTGTTTTTT

v_call: TRBV7-9
d_call: NA
j_call: TRBJ2-1
clone_size: many
cdr3_aa: CASSSTLYEQFF
cdr3_nt: TGTGCCAGCAGCTCTACCTTGTATGAGCAGTTCTTC

v_call: TRBV14
d_call: NA
j_call: TRBJ2-6
clone_size: many
cdr3_aa: CASSPHSGANVLTF
cdr3_nt: TGTGCCAGCAGTCCCCACTCTGGGGCCAACGTCCTGACTTTC

v_call: TRBV20-1
d_call: TRBD1
j_call: TRBJ1-6
clone_size: many
cdr3_aa: CSARARDGTGANSPLHF
cdr3_nt: TGCAGTGCTAGAGCCCGGGATGGGACAGGGGCGAATTCACCCCTCCACTTT

v_call: TRBV29-1
d_call: NA
j_call: TRBJ1-1
clone_size: many
cdr3_aa: CSTRSGGNTEAFF
cdr3_nt: TGCAGCACCAGATCCGGTGGGAACACTGAAGCTTTCTTT

v_call: TRBV19
d_call: TRBD2
j_call: TRBJ2-1
clone_size: NA
cdr3_aa: CASTSGLAGGFNEQFF
cdr3_nt: TGTGCCAGTACCTCGGGACTAGCGGGGGGGTTCAATGAGCAGTTCTTC

v_call: TRBV7-6
d_call: NA
j_call: TRBJ1-4
clone_size: few
cdr3_aa: CASSSYRDATNEKLFF
cdr3_nt: TGTGCCAGCAGCAGTTACAGGGACGCAACTAATGAAAAACTGTTTTTT

v_call: TRBV29-1
d_call: TRBD1
j_call: TRBJ2-2
clone_size: NA
cdr3_aa: CSTSGQGRTGELFF
cdr3_nt: TGCAGCACTTCTGGACAGGGTCGAACCGGGGAGCTGTTTTTT

v_call: TRBV7-6
d_call: TRBD2
j_call: TRBJ2-1
clone_size: many
cdr3_aa: CASSLRTSGALYNEQFF
cdr3_nt: TGTGCCAGCAGCCTACGGACTAGCGGGGCTCTATACAATGAGCAGTTCTTC

v_call: TRBV2
d_call: NA
j_call: TRBJ1-5
clone_size: many
cdr3_aa: CASTGTEINQPQHF
cdr3_nt: TGTGCCAGCACGGGGACGGAAATAAATCAGCCCCAGCATTTT